This T cell receptor beta chain was profiled in a study of shared clonotypes between healthy human individuals. CDR3 size: 18 residues. V lost 4 bases, J lost 0 bases, and 22 bases lay in between. Germline CDR1 and CDR2: SGHDT and YYEEEE. General observations from the study: Clonotype sharing levels among donors were expected to vary with sequencing depth. The represented genetic and exposure-history diversity was limited by the small number of donors.

In regard to this clone: The antigen remains unidentified.

Clones were sequenced by immunoSEQ multiplex PCR, and TCRdb holds only the in-frame ones, with some missing. The top ten clones hold approximately 13% of a sample with about 530,000 clones, roughly 79% of them seen once. The chain employs TRBV5-6 and TRBJ1-2, with a weak D call TRBD1 (5 bases). The sample consisted of PBMCs. The TCR comes from a woman in her thirties or forties in good health. Some clones in this sample may be carry-over from other donors' samples. Here the CDR3 reads CASSPGRGIERANYGYTF. The CDR3 coding sequence is TGTGCCAGCAGCCCGGGACGGGGAATAGAAAGGGCTAACTATGGCTACACCTTC.